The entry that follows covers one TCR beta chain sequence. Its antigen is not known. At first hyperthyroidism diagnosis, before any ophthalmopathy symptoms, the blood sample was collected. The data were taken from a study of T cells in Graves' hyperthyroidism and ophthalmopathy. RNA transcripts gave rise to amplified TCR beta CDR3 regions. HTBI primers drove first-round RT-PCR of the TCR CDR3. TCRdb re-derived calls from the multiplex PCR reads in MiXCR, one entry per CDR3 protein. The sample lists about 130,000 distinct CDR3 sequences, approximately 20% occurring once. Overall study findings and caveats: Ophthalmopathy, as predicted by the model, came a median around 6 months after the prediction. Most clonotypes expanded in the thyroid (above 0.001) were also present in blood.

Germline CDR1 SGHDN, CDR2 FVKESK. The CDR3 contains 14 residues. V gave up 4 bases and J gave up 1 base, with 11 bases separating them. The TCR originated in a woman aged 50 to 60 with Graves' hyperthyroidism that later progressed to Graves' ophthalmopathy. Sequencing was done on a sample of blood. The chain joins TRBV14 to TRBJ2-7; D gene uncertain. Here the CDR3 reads CASSPLSQSYEQYF. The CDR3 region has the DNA TGTGCCAGCAGCCCCTTGTCCCAGTCCTACGAGCAGTACTTC.